The 24 T cell receptor beta chains reported below all come from one sample, sequenced in a study of blood T cell repertoires in COVID-19. The repertoire was sequenced with immunoSEQ multiplex PCR; TCRdb's copy has only in-frame clones and lacks some. Altogether 120,000 to 150,000 clones are present, 80% being singletons, with the ten largest covering about 5%. Sequenced: peripheral blood. The receptors were gathered from a woman in her forties or fifties with acute or convalescent COVID-19.

The V gene is TRBV3-1 (or the pseudogene TRBV3-2), the J gene TRBJ2-7; 14 nucleotides align to TRBD2. Germline assignment: CDR1 LGHDT and CDR2 YNNKEL (reference sequence). This CDR3 is 16 amino acids long. V was clipped by 4 bases and J by 2 bases; unmatched bases: 4. The CDR3 loop is CASSRTSGGPAYEQYF. In nucleotides, the CDR3 is TGTGCCAGCAGCCGGACTAGCGGGGGGCCAGCCTACGAGCAGTACTTC.

The V and J genes are TRBV6-5 and TRBJ2-3; maybe TRBD2 (6 bases). V was clipped by 7 bases and J by 8 bases, with 16 bases between them. The CDR3 covers 13 residues. Germline V CDR1 and CDR2: MNHEY, SVGAGI. The CDR3 sequence is CASTHGGSGTQYF. CDR3 DNA sequence: TGTGCCAGCACCCATGGGGGGAGTGGTACGCAGTATTTT.

This clone was recorded a few times. The J gene is TRBJ2-3, the V gene TRBV2; 8 positions agree with TRBD2. CDR3 size: 16 residues. V shed 4 bases, J shed 3 bases, and the junction held 9 bases outside the gene matches. The germline V gene has CDR1 SNHLY and CDR2 FYNNEI. In DNA form, the CDR3 reads TGTGCCAGCAGTGCCCATAGCGGGGAGTTTACAGATACGCAGTATTTT. Amino acid sequence: CASSAHSGEFTDTQYF.

This clone was picked up a small number of times. The rearrangement uses TRBV7-9 and TRBJ2-1; D is unclear. The germline V and J ends were trimmed by 5 bases and 9 bases, with 11 bases remaining between them. The CDR3 runs to 12 residues. Germline V gene lookup returns CDR1 SEHNR and CDR2 FQNEAQ (reference sequence). CDR3: CASSPLSGEQFF. In nucleotides, the CDR3 is TGTGCCAGCAGCCCCCTTTCCGGTGAGCAGTTCTTC.

Concerning this clone: The sample contains more than one DNA sequence encoding this CDR3. J is TRBJ1-4 and V is TRBV19, with a possible D match to TRBD1 (5 bases). V was shortened by 2 bases and J by 3 bases, with 16 bases between the two germline ends. This CDR3 spans 17 amino acids. Germline assignment: CDR1 LNHDA and CDR2 SQIVND (reference sequence). The CDR3: CASSIMETGVANEKLFF. The CDR3 DNA sequence: TGTGCCAGTAGTATAATGGAGACGGGGGTGGCTAATGAAAAACTGTTTTTT.

With regard to this clone: This specimen includes other DNA sequences encoding the same CDR3. The V call is TRBV6-5, the J call TRBJ1-1; D remains ambiguous. Trimming pared 6 bases from V and 2 bases from J, leaving 10 bases between. Germline V lookup: CDR1 MNHEY, CDR2 SVGAGI. The CDR3 has 13 residues. This CDR3 is CASSLEGNTEAFF. The CDR3, as DNA: TGTGCCAGCAGCCTAGAGGGAAACACTGAAGCTTTCTTT.

The V gene is TRBV7-9, the J gene TRBJ1-1; a possible D gene is TRBD1 (5 bases). Germline CDR1 reads SEHNR; CDR2 reads FQNEAQ (reference sequence). CDR3 size: 14 residues. Trimming pared 1 base from V and 5 bases from J, leaving 11 bases between. Here the CDR3 reads CASSLDRGSTEAFF. CDR3 DNA: TGTGCCAGCAGCTTAGATAGGGGAAGTACTGAAGCTTTCTTT.

This clone was detected only a few times. This chain connects TRBV7-2 to TRBJ1-1; perhaps TRBD1 as D (5 bases). Trimming left V 2 bases short and J 3 bases short, with 7 bases between. This CDR3 has 13 residues. In germline, CDR1 is SGHTA, CDR2 FQGNSA. The CDR3 DNA is TGTGCCAGCAGCTTAACCAGGGACACTGAAGCTTTCTTT. This encodes CASSLTRDTEAFF.

This chain uses TRBV7-8 with TRBJ1-6; TRBD1 might be the D (6 bases). Trimming removed 6 bases from V and 7 bases from J, with 19 bases in between. The CDR3 extends over 16 amino acids. CDR1 is SGHVS, CDR2 FQNEAQ, per germline. CDR3 protein: CASSSQGYGVNSPLHF. For the CDR3, the DNA is TGTGCCAGCAGTTCCCAGGGGTATGGGGTGAATTCACCCCTCCACTTT.

This chain links TRBV19 with TRBJ2-5; TRBD2 aligns across 10 bases. V shed 7 bases and J 5 bases; nucleotides not matched to a gene: 13. Looked up from germline, CDR1 is LNHDA and CDR2 is SQIVND (reference sequence). The CDR3 is made up of 16 amino acids. In DNA form, the CDR3 reads TGTGCCAGTACCCTACCGGAGCGGGGGGGCATGGAGACCCAGTACTTC. Protein sequence: CASTLPERGGMETQYF.

The chain employs TRBV6-5 and TRBJ1-1, with TRBD1 matching 7 bases. The trim removed 7 bases at V and 4 bases at J, leaving 6 bases unmatched. In germline, CDR1 is MNHEY, CDR2 SVGAGI. The CDR3 is 13 amino acids. The CDR3 protein is CASMGDSFTEAFF. The DNA of the CDR3 is TGTGCCAGCATGGGGGACAGTTTCACTGAAGCTTTCTTT.

This rearrangement joins TRBV19 to TRBJ1-4; no firm D call. V lost 3 bases to trimming and J lost 4 bases, with 12 bases between them. The V gene's germline CDR1 is LNHDA and CDR2 SQIVND (reference sequence). This CDR3 comprises 15 residues. The DNA for the CDR3 is TGTGCCAGTAGTATCCATGGGCAAGTTAATGAAAAACTGTTTTTT. Encoded protein: CASSIHGQVNEKLFF.

CDR3 loop: CASSQQASSYNEQFF. The CDR3 bases are TGTGCCAGCAGCCAACAGGCCAGCTCCTACAATGAGCAGTTCTTC. The chain couples TRBV7-7 to TRBJ2-1; the D gene is possibly TRBD1 (5 bases). Germline V gene sequence: CDR1 SSHAT, CDR2 FNYEAQ (reference sequence). V lost 5 bases to trimming and J lost 0 bases, with 11 bases between them. There are 15 residues in the CDR3.

About this clone: Compared with germline, one end of the junction differs, possibly owing to a read error. This chain uses TRBV4-3 with TRBJ1-2, with 7 nucleotides matching TRBD1. This CDR3 has 14 amino acids. Germline V gene data show CDR1 as LGHNA and CDR2 as YSLEER. The CDR3 DNA is TGCGCCAGCAGCCAAGACGGGTCTTGGACAGGATCCTACTTC. Its translation is CASSQDGSWTGSYF.

V and J are TRBV7-3 and TRBJ2-1, with D possibly matching TRBD2 (6 bases). Trimming cost V 1 base and J 3 bases, with 7 bases left between them. CDR1 and CDR2 (germline): SGHTA, FQGTGA. The CDR3 length is 14 residues. Written as DNA, the CDR3 is TGTGCCAGCAGCTTAAGGGGGGACTACAATGAGCAGTTCTTC. Residues: CASSLRGDYNEQFF.

This chain links TRBV6-2 or TRBV6-3 with TRBJ1-1; no clear D gene. The V gene's germline CDR1 is MNHEY and CDR2 SVGEGT. The CDR3 runs 13 residues. V shed 3 bases and J shed 6 bases, with 11 bases lying between them. The CDR3 coding sequence is TGTGCCAGCAGTTATGGTAGGAGAGCTGAAGCTTTCTTT. The encoded protein is CASSYGRRAEAFF.

The chain uses TRBV18 and TRBJ2-7, with D possibly matching TRBD1 (7 bases). This CDR3 spans 20 amino acids. V shed 3 bases and J shed 6 bases, with 33 bases lying between them. Per the germline V gene, CDR1 is KGHSH and CDR2 is LQKENI. The CDR3: CASSPNSEQGQGGLGREQYF. Written as DNA, the CDR3 is TGTGCCAGCTCACCTAACTCTGAACAGGGTCAGGGGGGTTTGGGTCGCGAGCAGTACTTC.

The rearrangement links TRBV19 to TRBJ2-1; TRBD2 agrees at 10 bases. Trimming took 5 bases from V and 10 from J; bases not matched to a gene: 11. Germline loops: CDR1 LNHDA, CDR2 SQIVND (reference sequence). This CDR3 is 15 amino acids long. The DNA for the CDR3 is TGTGCCAGTAGTGAACCGGGACTAGCGCTAGAAGAGCAGTTCTTC. Encoded protein: CASSEPGLALEEQFF.

The rearrangement links TRBV5-1 to TRBJ2-2, with D perhaps TRBD2 (5 bases). The CDR3 spans 13 residues. V was cut by 4 bases and J by 6 bases, with 10 bases left in between. The V gene's germline CDR1 is SGHRS and CDR2 YFSETQ. CDR3 nucleotides: TGCGCCAGCAGCCCCGGGGTGGCCGGGGAGCTGTTTTTT. It encodes CASSPGVAGELFF.

The genes are TRBV7-3 and TRBJ2-5; tentatively, D is TRBD1 (5 bases). V gave up 1 base and J gave up 4 bases, with 10 bases separating them. The CDR3 has 14 residues. CDR1 and CDR2 from the germline V gene are SGHTA and FQGTGA. The CDR3 spells CASSLSPQGETQYF. In nucleotides, the CDR3 is TGTGCCAGCAGCTTAAGCCCCCAGGGAGAGACCCAGTACTTC.

The chain joins TRBV27 to TRBJ1-5; D gene unclear. Germline CDR1 reads MNHEY; CDR2 reads SMNVEV (reference sequence). The V end was cut by 3 bases, the J end by 4 bases, with 13 bases between. The CDR3 sequence is 15 residues long. The DNA for the CDR3 is TGTGCCAGCAGTTTCTTGCAACAGTTAAATCAGCCCCAGCATTTT. Protein product: CASSFLQQLNQPQHF.

J is TRBJ2-5 and V is TRBV6-5, with 7 bases identical to TRBD2. J was trimmed by 4 bases and V by 4 bases; bases with no gene match: 6. Germline V lookup: CDR1 MNHEY, CDR2 SVGAGI. The CDR3 has 14 amino acids. The CDR3 nucleotides are TGTGCCAGCAGTTGGACTAGGCGTGTAGAGACCCAGTACTTC. It encodes CASSWTRRVETQYF.

The CDR3 spells CASSPLHTGELFF. CDR3 sequence (DNA): TGTGCCAGCTCACCACTTCATACCGGGGAGCTGTTTTTT. The chain recombines TRBV18 with TRBJ2-2; D not certain. Trimming cost V 1 base and J 5 bases, with 5 bases left between them. Germline CDR1 and CDR2: KGHSH and LQKENI. The CDR3 extends over 13 amino acids. Filled out from reference TRBV18 and TRBJ2-2, the complete variable domain reads NAGVMQNPRHLVRRRGQEARLRCSPMKGHSHVYWYRQLPEEGLKFMVYLQKENIIDESGMPKERFSAEFPKEGPSILRIQQVVRGDSAAYFCASSPLHTGELFFGEGSRLTVL.

The chain combines TRBV12-3 or TRBV12-4 with TRBJ1-2; D unclear. CDR3 size: 12 residues. The V gene lost 0 bases and the J gene lost 5 bases, with 4 bases spanning the gap. Here the CDR3 reads CASSLAGYGYTF. The CDR3 DNA is TGTGCCAGCAGTTTAGCCGGGTATGGCTACACCTTC.